These 3 T cell receptor beta chains were all obtained from the same sample, sequenced in a study of PD-1 blockade in classical Hodgkin lymphoma. Libraries were prepared by immunoSEQ multiplex PCR; TCRdb keeps only in-frame clonotypes and omits some of them. Found here are roughly 35,000 clones, roughly 88% of them singletons; the top ten hold about 7.8%. Relapse was seen in all patients after autologous stem cell transplantation, and brentuximab vedotin exposure was variable. This sample comprised peripheral blood mononuclear cells (PBMCs), obtained before the second cycle of nivolumab. The receptors shown here come from a human donor with classical Hodgkin lymphoma.

This chain uses TRBV5-1 with TRBJ2-3; a possible D gene is TRBD2 (6 bases). The CDR3 has 15 residues. The V and J ends lost 2 bases and 2 bases respectively, with 12 bases between them. The germline gives CDR1 SGHRS, CDR2 YFSETQ. CDR3 coding DNA: TGCGCCAGCAGCTTTCGGGGGTTCGACACAGATACGCAGTATTTT. Translating it yields CASSFRGFDTDTQYF.

The chain joins TRBV6-1 to TRBJ2-2; 9 bases are shared with TRBD2. Looked up from germline, CDR1 is MNHNS and CDR2 is SASEGT. CDR3 length equals 14 residues. Losses at the gene ends were 9 bases for V and 3 bases for J; bases not matched to a gene: 5. CDR3 nucleotide sequence: TGTGCCAGTGGACTAGCGTGGGACACCGGGGAGCTGTTTTTT. It is translated as CASGLAWDTGELFF.

V usage is TRBV9 and J usage is TRBJ2-5, with 8 bases fitting TRBD2. In germline, CDR1 is SGDLS, CDR2 YYNGEE. Trimming removed 0 bases from V and 5 bases from J; junction bases left unmatched: 3. The CDR3 is made up of 14 amino acids. The CDR3 here is CASSVGREGETQYF. CDR3 nucleotides: TGTGCCAGCAGCGTAGGTCGGGAGGGTGAGACCCAGTACTTC.